This T cell receptor beta chain was identified during a study of blood T cell repertoires in COVID-19. In the study overall: COVID-19 samples, acute and convalescent, were from the United States, Italy and Spain. T cells, B-cell-depleted T cells, or PBMCs provided the cDNA or gDNA that served as material.

V was trimmed by 0 bases and J by 10 bases, leaving 14 bases between them. The CDR3 has 15 amino acids. Germline V CDR1 and CDR2: SGHKS, YYEKEE (reference sequence). Original handling: Researchers report that nucleated cell counts were estimated from reference gene primer amplification. Sequencing was performed with immunoSEQ multiplex PCR; in TCRdb, only in-frame clones are kept and a portion is missing. D and trimming were read from the DNA, whereas the V and J calls and clone size are those reported in that table. This table holds some 230,000 clones, roughly 80% found once. The sequenced material came from peripheral blood. This TCR derives from a woman aged 60-70 years with acute or convalescent COVID-19. J is TRBJ1-6 and V is TRBV5-5; no definite D call. Here the CDR3 reads CASSLEDGGWSPLHF. The CDR3 region has the DNA TGTGCCAGCAGCTTGGAGGACGGAGGTTGGTCACCCCTCCACTTT. The full variable domain, in which reference TRBV5-5 and TRBJ1-6 provide the parts outside the CDR3, is DAGVTQSPTHLIKTRGQQVTLRCSPISGHKSVSWYQQVLGQGPQFIFQYYEKEERGRGNFPDRFSARQFPNYSSELNVNALLLGDSALYLCASSLEDGGWSPLHFGNGTRLTVT.